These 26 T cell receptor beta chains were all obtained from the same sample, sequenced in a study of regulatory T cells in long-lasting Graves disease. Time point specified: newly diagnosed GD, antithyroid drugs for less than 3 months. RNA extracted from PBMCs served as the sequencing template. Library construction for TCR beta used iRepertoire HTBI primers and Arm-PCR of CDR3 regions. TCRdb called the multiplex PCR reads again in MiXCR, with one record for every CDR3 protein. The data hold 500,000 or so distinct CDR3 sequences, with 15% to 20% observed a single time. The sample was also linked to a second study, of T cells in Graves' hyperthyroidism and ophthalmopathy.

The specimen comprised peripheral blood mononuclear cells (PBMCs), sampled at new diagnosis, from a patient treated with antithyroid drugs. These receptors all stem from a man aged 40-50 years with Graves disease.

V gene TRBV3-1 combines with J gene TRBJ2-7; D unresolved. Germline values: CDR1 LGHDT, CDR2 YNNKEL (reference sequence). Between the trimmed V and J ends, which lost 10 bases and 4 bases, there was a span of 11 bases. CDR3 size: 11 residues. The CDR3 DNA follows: TGTGCCAAGAGCCATGGATACGAGCAGTACTTC. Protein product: CAKSHGYEQYF.

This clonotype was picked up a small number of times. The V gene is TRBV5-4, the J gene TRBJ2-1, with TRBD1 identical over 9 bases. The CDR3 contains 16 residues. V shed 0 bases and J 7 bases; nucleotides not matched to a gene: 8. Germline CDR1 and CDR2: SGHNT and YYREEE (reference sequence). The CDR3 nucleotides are TGTGCCAGCAGCTTGGCCCTTGGACAGGGGTCGAATGAGCAGTTCTTC. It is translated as CASSLALGQGSNEQFF.

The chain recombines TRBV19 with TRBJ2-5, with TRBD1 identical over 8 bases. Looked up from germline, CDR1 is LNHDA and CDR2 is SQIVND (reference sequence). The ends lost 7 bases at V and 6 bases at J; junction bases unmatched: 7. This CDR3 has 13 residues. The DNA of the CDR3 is TGTGCCAGTATCGACAACAGGGGGAAGACCCAGTACTTC. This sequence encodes CASIDNRGKTQYF.

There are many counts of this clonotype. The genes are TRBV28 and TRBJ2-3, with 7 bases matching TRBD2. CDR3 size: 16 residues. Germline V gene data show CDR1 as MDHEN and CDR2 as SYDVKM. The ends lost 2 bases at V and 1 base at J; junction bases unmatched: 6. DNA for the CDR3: TGTGCCAGCAGTTTAATGGGGGGGATTGGCACAGATACGCAGTATTTT. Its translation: CASSLMGGIGTDTQYF.

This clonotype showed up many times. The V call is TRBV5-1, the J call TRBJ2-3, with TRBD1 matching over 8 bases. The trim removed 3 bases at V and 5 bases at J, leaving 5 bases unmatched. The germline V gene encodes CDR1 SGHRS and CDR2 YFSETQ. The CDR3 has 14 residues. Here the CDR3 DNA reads TGCGCCAGCAGCTCGGACAGGGCCGAAGATACGCAGTATTTT. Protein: CASSSDRAEDTQYF.

DNA of the CDR3: TGTGCCAGCAGGGACGGTGGAGTAGCGGGAAACTACGAGCAGTACTTC. Translated, it gives CASRDGGVAGNYEQYF. The chain combines TRBV5-5 with TRBJ2-7; 8 bases fit TRBD2. V shed 5 bases, J shed 3 bases, and the junction held 13 bases outside the gene matches. CDR1 is SGHKS, CDR2 YYEKEE, per germline (reference sequence). This CDR3 has 16 residues.

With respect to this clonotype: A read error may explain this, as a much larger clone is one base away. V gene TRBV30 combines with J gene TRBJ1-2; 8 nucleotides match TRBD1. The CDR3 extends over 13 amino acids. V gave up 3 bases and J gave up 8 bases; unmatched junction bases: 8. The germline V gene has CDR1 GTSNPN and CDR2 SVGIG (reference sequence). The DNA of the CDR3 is TGTGCCTGGAGCATGCAGGGGGCGAAGGGCTACACCTTC. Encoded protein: CAWSMQGAKGYTF.

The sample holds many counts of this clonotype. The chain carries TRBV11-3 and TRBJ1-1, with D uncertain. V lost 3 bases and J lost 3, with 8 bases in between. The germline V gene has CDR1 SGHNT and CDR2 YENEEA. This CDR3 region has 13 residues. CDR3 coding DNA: TGTGCCAGCAGCTTTTCGGAATACACTGAAGCTTTCTTT. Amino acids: CASSFSEYTEAFF.

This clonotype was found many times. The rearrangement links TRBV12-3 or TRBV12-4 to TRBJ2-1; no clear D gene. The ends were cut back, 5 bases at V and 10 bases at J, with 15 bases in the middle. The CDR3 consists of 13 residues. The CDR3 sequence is CASSPSTPKEQFF. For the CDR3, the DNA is TGTGCCAGCAGTCCCTCGACTCCCAAGGAGCAGTTCTTC.

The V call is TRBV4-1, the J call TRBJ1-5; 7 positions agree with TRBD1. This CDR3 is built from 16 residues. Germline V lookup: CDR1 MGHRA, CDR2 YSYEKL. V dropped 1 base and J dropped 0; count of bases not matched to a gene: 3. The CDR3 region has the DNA TGCGCCAGCAGCCAAGGCGGGACAGTTAGCAATCAGCCCCAGCATTTT. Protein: CASSQGGTVSNQPQHF.

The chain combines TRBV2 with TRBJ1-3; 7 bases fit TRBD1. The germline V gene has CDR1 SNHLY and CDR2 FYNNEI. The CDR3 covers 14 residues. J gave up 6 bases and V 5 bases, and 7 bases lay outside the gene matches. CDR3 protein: CASSTDRSINTIYF. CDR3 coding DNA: TGTGCCAGCAGTACGGACAGGAGCATAAACACCATATATTTT. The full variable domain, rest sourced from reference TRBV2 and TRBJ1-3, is EPEVTQTPSHQVTQMGQEVILRCVPISNHLYFYWYRQILGQKVEFLVSFYNNEISEKSEIFDDQFSVERPDGSNFTLKIRSTKLEDSAMYFCASSTDRSINTIYFGEGSWLTVV.

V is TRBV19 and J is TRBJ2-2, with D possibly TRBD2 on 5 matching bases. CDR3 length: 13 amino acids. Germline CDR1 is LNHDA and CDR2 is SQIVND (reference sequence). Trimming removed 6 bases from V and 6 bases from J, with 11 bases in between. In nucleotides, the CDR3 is TGTGCCAGTAGCGCAATCGGGGCCGGGGAGCTGTTTTTT. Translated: CASSAIGAGELFF.

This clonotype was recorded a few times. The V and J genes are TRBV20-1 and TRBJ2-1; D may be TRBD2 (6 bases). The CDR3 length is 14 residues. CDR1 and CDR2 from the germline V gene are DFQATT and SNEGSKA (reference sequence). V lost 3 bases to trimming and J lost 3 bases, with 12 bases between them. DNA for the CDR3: TGCAGTGCTAGGATCGGGAGTGGCTACAATGAGCAGTTCTTC. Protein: CSARIGSGYNEQFF.

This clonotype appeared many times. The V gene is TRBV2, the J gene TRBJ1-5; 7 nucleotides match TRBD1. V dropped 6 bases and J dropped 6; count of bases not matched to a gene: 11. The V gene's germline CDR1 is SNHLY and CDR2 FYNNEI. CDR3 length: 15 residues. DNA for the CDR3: TGTGCCAGCAGGCCCGACAGGGCCTATGGTCAGCCCCAGCATTTT. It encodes CASRPDRAYGQPQHF.

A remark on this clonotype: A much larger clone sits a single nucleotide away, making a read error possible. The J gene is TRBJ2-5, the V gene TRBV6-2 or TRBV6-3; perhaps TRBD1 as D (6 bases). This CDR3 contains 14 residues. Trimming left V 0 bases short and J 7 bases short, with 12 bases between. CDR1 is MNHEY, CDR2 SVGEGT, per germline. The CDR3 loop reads CASSYSGGVGTQYF. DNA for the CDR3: TGTGCCAGCAGTTACTCTGGGGGCGTGGGGACCCAGTACTTC.

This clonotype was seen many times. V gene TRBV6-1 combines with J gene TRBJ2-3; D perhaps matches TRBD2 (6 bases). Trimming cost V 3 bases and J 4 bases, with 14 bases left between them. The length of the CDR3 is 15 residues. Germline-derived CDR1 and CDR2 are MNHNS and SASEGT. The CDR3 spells CASSDRARRADTQYF. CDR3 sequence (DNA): TGTGCCAGCAGTGATCGAGCCAGGAGGGCAGATACGCAGTATTTT.

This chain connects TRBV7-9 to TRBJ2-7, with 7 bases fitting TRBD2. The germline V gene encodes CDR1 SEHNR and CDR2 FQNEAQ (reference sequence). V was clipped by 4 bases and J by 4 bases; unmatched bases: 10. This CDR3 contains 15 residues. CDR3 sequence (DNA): TGTGCCAGCAGCTCAGACACGGGGGGTGGGTACGAGCAGTACTTC. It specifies CASSSDTGGGYEQYF.

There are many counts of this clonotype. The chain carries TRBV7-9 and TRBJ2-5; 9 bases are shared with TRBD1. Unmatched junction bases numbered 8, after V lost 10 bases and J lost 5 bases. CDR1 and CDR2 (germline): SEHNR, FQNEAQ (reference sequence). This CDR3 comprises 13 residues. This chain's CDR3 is CATHRGLGETQYF. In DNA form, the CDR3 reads TGTGCCACCCACAGGGGGCTAGGGGAGACCCAGTACTTC.

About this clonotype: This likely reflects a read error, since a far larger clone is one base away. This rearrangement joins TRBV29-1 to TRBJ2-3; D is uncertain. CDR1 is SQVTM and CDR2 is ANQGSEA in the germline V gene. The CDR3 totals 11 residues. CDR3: CSARPADTQYF. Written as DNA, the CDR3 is TGCAGTGCTAGGCCAGCAGATACGCAGTATTTT.

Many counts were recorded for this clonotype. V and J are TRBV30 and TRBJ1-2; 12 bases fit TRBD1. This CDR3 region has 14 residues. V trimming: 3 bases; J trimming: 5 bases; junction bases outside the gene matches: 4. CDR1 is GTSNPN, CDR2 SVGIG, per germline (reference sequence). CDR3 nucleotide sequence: TGTGCCTGGAGGGGACAGGGGGCAGGTTATGGCTACACCTTC. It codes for CAWRGQGAGYGYTF.

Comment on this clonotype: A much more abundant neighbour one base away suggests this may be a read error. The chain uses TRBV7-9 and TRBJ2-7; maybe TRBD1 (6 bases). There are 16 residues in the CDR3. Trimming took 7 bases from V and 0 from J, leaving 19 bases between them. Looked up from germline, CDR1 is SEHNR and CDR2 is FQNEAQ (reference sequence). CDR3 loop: CASNQSGTTSSYEQYF. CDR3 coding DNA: TGTGCCAGCAACCAAAGTGGGACAACGAGCTCCTACGAGCAGTACTTC.

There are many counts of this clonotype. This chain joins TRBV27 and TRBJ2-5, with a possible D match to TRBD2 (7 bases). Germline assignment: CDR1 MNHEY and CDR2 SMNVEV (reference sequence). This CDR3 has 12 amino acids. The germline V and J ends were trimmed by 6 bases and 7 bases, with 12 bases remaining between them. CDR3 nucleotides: TGTGCCAGCAGGAGGGGGGGTGGGACCCAGTACTTC. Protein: CASRRGGGTQYF.

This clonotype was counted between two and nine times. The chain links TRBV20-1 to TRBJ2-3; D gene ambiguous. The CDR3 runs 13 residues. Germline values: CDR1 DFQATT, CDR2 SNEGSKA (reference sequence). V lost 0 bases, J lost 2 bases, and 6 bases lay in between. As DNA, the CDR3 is TGCAGTGCTAGAGATCCCTTCACAGATACGCAGTATTTT. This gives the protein CSARDPFTDTQYF.

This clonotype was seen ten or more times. The CDR3 reads CSAREVSSYNEQFF. The CDR3 coding sequence is TGCAGTGCTAGAGAGGTTAGCTCCTACAATGAGCAGTTCTTC. The J gene is TRBJ2-1, the V gene TRBV20-1; D is undetermined. Deletions cut 0 bases from V and 0 bases from J, with 6 bases between. This CDR3 is built from 14 residues. Germline V gene sequence: CDR1 DFQATT, CDR2 SNEGSKA (reference sequence).

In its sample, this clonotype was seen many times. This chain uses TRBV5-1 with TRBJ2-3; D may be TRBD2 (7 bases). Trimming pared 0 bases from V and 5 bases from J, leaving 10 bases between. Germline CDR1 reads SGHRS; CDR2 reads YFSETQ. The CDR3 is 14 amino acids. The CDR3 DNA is TGCGCCAGCAGCTTGGGGGGGGGGCAAGATACGCAGTATTTT. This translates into CASSLGGGQDTQYF.

The CDR3 DNA reads TGCGCCAGCAGTCACAGGGCGGAGGGTGAGCAGTTCTTC. Protein: CASSHRAEGEQFF. The V gene is TRBV10-2, the J gene TRBJ2-1; D assignment may be TRBD1 or TRBD2 (6 bases each). This CDR3 has 13 residues. Germline-derived CDR1 and CDR2 are WSHSY and SAAADI. V lost 5 bases to trimming and J lost 9 bases, with 14 bases between them.